This record looks at one T cell receptor (beta chain) sequence and its context. The CDR3 contains 15 residues. In germline, CDR1 is PRHDT, CDR2 FYEKMQ (reference sequence). Trimming at V came to 0 bases and at J to 3 bases, leaving 1 base not matched to a gene. Clones were sequenced by immunoSEQ multiplex PCR, and TCRdb holds only the in-frame ones, with some missing. The sample consists of 100,000 or so clones, just over 90% of them appearing once. This sample was included in a study of T cell changes during pregnancy in multiple sclerosis. Material: peripheral blood, obtained after pregnancy. This receptor was obtained from a female donor with multiple sclerosis, enrolled in a pregnancy study. The chain employs TRBV13 and TRBJ1-5, with TRBD1 matching 8 bases. In nucleotides, the CDR3 is TGTGCCAGCAGCTTAGGGACAGGGGACAATCAGCCCCAGCATTTT. It codes for CASSLGTGDNQPQHF.